The 4 T cell receptor beta chains listed next were all sequenced from one sample in a study of T cell responses to AZD1222 COVID-19 vaccine. The data were produced by immunoSEQ multiplex PCR, yet TCRdb's version contains in-frame clones alone and is incomplete. Among about 50,000 clones listed, roughly 88% were seen once. The sequenced sample was peripheral blood, obtained on day 0 of AZD1222 vaccination. These receptors were collected from an adult in good health.

The chain recombines TRBV7-2 with TRBJ2-3; D possibly uses TRBD1 or TRBD2 (5 bases each). This CDR3 has 16 residues. Germline V lookup: CDR1 SGHTA, CDR2 FQGNSA. Trimming removed 3 bases from V and 2 bases from J, with 15 bases in between. The CDR3 nucleotides read TGTGCCAGCAGCTTGGGCGGCGAGGGGTTCACAGATACGCAGTATTTT. Residues: CASSLGGEGFTDTQYF.

The chain couples TRBV25-1 to TRBJ1-1; D uncertain. The CDR3 length is 12 residues. The V and J ends lost 8 bases and 0 bases respectively, with 7 bases between them. Looked up from germline, CDR1 is MGHDK and CDR2 is SYGVNS. The CDR3 here is CASGRVNTEAFF. For the CDR3, the DNA is TGTGCCAGCGGTAGGGTGAACACTGAAGCTTTCTTT.

There are a few counts of this clone. The CDR3 sequence: CASSFGRGGEKLFF. The CDR3 DNA sequence: TGTGCCAGCAGTTTCGGCAGAGGGGGTGAAAAACTGTTTTTT. V usage is TRBV27 and J usage is TRBJ1-4; D might be TRBD1 (6 bases). The CDR3 has 14 amino acids. Germline loops: CDR1 MNHEY, CDR2 SMNVEV (reference sequence). V lost 3 bases and J lost 7, with 12 bases in between.

The chain uses TRBV2 and TRBJ2-3; D unclear. V lost 8 bases and J lost 2, with 11 bases in between. The CDR3 extends over 13 amino acids. Germline CDR1 and CDR2: SNHLY and FYNNEI. CDR3 region: CASPGQDTDTQYF. As DNA, the CDR3 is TGTGCCAGCCCCGGGCAGGACACAGATACGCAGTATTTT.